The 13 T cell receptor beta chains in this list originate from one sample, sequenced in a study of cytomegalovirus exposure and HLA in healthy donors. Sequencing was performed with immunoSEQ multiplex PCR; in TCRdb, only in-frame clones are kept and a portion is missing. Among tens of thousands of clones listed, roughly 90% were seen once. The sample comprised PBMCs. The source is a woman aged 18-29 years in good health and CMV-seropositive.

This clone was counted at least ten times. The chain couples TRBV6-1 to TRBJ2-5; TRBD2 matches at 12 bases. The V and J ends lost 2 bases and 4 bases, in that order; junction bases with no gene match: 2. Germline CDR1 reads MNHNS; CDR2 reads SASEGT. The length of the CDR3 is 15 residues. The CDR3 spells CASSELAGGPETQYF. The CDR3 DNA sequence: TGTGCCAGCAGTGAACTAGCGGGAGGGCCAGAGACCCAGTACTTC.

V usage is TRBV7-2 and J usage is TRBJ1-1; 8 bases are a match to TRBD1. Trimming at V came to 1 base and at J to 4 bases, leaving 5 bases not matched to a gene. Per the germline V gene, CDR1 is SGHTA and CDR2 is FQGNSA. CDR3 length: 15 residues. The CDR3, as DNA: TGTGCCAGCAGCTTAGTCCCAGGGGGCTTCACTGAAGCTTTCTTT. Residues: CASSLVPGGFTEAFF.

The V and J genes are TRBV10-3 and TRBJ2-7, with 10 nucleotides matching TRBD2. Germline V lookup: CDR1 ENHRY, CDR2 SYGVKD. The CDR3 is 18 residues long. Trimming cost V 7 bases and J 5 bases; bases outside gene matches: 20. CDR3 amino acids: CAIKLAGVFAVKCHEQYF. The CDR3 DNA reads TGTGCCATCAAGCTAGCGGGAGTGTTTGCGGTTAAGTGTCACGAGCAGTACTTC.

The V and J genes are TRBV28 and TRBJ1-3; D is unclear. The ends were cut back, 7 bases at V and 0 bases at J, with 10 bases in the middle. The CDR3 has 14 amino acids. Germline V gene sequence: CDR1 MDHEN, CDR2 SYDVKM. Written as DNA, the CDR3 is TGTGCCAGCACCTCTTACAGCTCTGGAAACACCATATATTTT. Amino acids: CASTSYSSGNTIYF.

This clone was recorded only once. V usage is TRBV6-5 and J usage is TRBJ2-1; the match to TRBD2 covers 9 bases. V shed 6 bases, J shed 10 bases, and the junction held 10 bases outside the gene matches. Germline V lookup: CDR1 MNHEY, CDR2 SVGAGI. The CDR3 sequence is 14 residues long. As DNA, the CDR3 is TGTGCCAGCAGAGTAGCGGGAGAAGTACGGGAGCAGTTCTTC. Encoded protein: CASRVAGEVREQFF.

This chain links TRBV7-2 with TRBJ1-4; D call uncertain. This CDR3 comprises 15 residues. CDR1 and CDR2 (germline): SGHTA, FQGNSA. Trimming took off 5 bases at V and 5 bases at J, with 15 bases between the two ends. The CDR3 is CASSPTGRPNEKLFF. CDR3 sequence (DNA): TGTGCCAGCAGCCCAACCGGGAGACCAAATGAAAAACTGTTTTTT.

The chain uses TRBV6-1 and TRBJ1-1, with TRBD1 as a possible D gene (5 bases). CDR1 and CDR2 (germline): MNHNS, SASEGT. Between the trimmed V and J ends, which lost 7 bases and 1 base, there was a span of 16 bases. The CDR3 totals 15 residues. The CDR3 reads CASKIQGQGNTEAFF. In nucleotides, the CDR3 is TGTGCCAGCAAAATTCAGGGTCAGGGGAACACTGAAGCTTTCTTT.

This rearrangement joins TRBV7-9 to TRBJ1-2; D is unresolved. Trimming removed 7 bases from V and 4 bases from J, with 13 bases in between. This CDR3 region has 13 residues. CDR1 and CDR2 (germline): SEHNR, FQNEAQ (reference sequence). DNA for the CDR3: TGTGCCAGCACTGACGTCGGGGTCTATGGCTACACCTTC. This gives the protein CASTDVGVYGYTF.

This clone is a singleton in its sample. CDR3 protein: CASSKLAGGGPQYF. CDR3 DNA: TGTGCCAGCAGCAAACTAGCGGGAGGGGGACCTCAGTACTTC. The chain joins TRBV21-1 to TRBJ2-7; TRBD2, as called in the table, went unchecked against the DNA. TRBV21-1 is a pseudogene locus. There are 14 residues in the CDR3.

The chain joins TRBV5-1 to TRBJ2-1, with 15 bases lining up with TRBD2. In germline, CDR1 is SGHRS, CDR2 YFSETQ. The V gene end was trimmed by 4 bases and the J gene end by 7 bases; junction bases not matched to a gene: 6. This CDR3 is built from 16 residues. Written as DNA, the CDR3 is TGCGCCAGCAGCCGGACTAGCGGGGGGGCCAAAAATGAGCAGTTCTTC. Translating gives CASSRTSGGAKNEQFF.

This chain links TRBV6-6 with TRBJ1-1; 10 bases agree with TRBD1. V gave up 5 bases and J gave up 5 bases; unmatched junction bases: 8. The CDR3 is 15 residues long. The germline gives CDR1 MNHNY, CDR2 SVGAGI (reference sequence). This CDR3 reads CASSAGQGLITEAFF. For the CDR3, the DNA is TGTGCCAGCAGTGCGGGACAGGGGTTAATAACTGAAGCTTTCTTT.

The CDR3 DNA reads TGTGCCAGCAGTGAATCCAGGGAGGGTTCTCAGCCCCAGCATTTT. Its protein product is CASSESREGSQPQHF. This chain connects TRBV2 to TRBJ1-5; D possibly corresponds to TRBD1 (5 bases). The CDR3 length is 15 residues. Germline-derived CDR1 and CDR2 are SNHLY and FYNNEI. V lost 2 bases and J 6 bases, leaving 14 bases between the germline ends.

The rearrangement uses TRBV6-6 and TRBJ1-3; unclear D gene. The CDR3 consists of 15 residues. Trimming shortened V by 6 bases and J by 2 bases, and 14 bases separated the two germline ends. Looked up from germline, CDR1 is MNHNY and CDR2 is SVGAGI (reference sequence). The CDR3 sequence: CASSRARGAGNTIYF. CDR3 in DNA: TGTGCCAGCAGCCGAGCCCGGGGAGCTGGAAACACCATATATTTT.